The next 20 T cell receptor beta chains were all read from a single sample in a study of PD-L1 blockade in urothelial cancer. TCRdb's copy holds only in-frame clones and misses some; the assay was immunoSEQ multiplex PCR. The sample has roughly 49,000 clones, 85% to 90% seen once; the top ten hold roughly 20%. Time point described: pretreatment peripheral blood. The sample here was PBMCs, taken around atezolizumab (anti-PD-L1) treatment. The receptors originated from a man in his 60s with urothelial cancer.

This rearrangement joins TRBV2 to TRBJ1-5; 7 bases map to TRBD1. With V trimmed by 8 bases and J by 0 bases, 7 bases remained unmatched. The CDR3 contains 15 residues. Germline loops: CDR1 SNHLY, CDR2 FYNNEI. The CDR3 nucleotides are TGTGCCAGCGTCCCGACAGGGAATAGCAATCAGCCCCAGCATTTT. Its translation: CASVPTGNSNQPQHF.

The rearrangement joins TRBV5-5 to TRBJ1-1; D uncertain. Trimming removed 0 bases at V and 1 base at J, with 7 bases between. Germline CDR1 reads SGHKS; CDR2 reads YYEKEE (reference sequence). The CDR3 totals 14 residues. CDR3 DNA sequence: TGTGCCAGCAGCTTGGCTGATAGGAACACTGAAGCTTTCTTT. Translation gives CASSLADRNTEAFF.

This clone was detected a few times. The rearrangement links TRBV5-1 to TRBJ2-7, with D possibly matching TRBD1 (5 bases). Per the germline V gene, CDR1 is SGHRS and CDR2 is YFSETQ. CDR3 length: 15 residues. The V end lost 1 base, the J end lost 3 bases, and 14 bases lay between the germline ends. CDR3 region: CASSLTAGALYEQYF. The CDR3 coding sequence is TGCGCCAGCAGCTTGACCGCTGGGGCCCTCTACGAGCAGTACTTC.

This sequence joins TRBV18 and TRBJ2-7; 14 bases agree with TRBD2. Per the germline V gene, CDR1 is KGHSH and CDR2 is LQKENI. The CDR3 spans 16 residues. J gave up 7 bases and V 3 bases, and 8 bases lay outside the gene matches. The CDR3 region has the DNA TGTGCCAGCTCACCCACCGGGACTAGCGGGAGAGGGGAGCAGTACTTC. This translates into CASSPTGTSGRGEQYF.

This sequence joins TRBV28 and TRBJ2-6; 7 positions agree with TRBD1. J was trimmed by 1 base and V by 5 bases; bases with no gene match: 2. CDR3 size: 15 residues. CDR1 is MDHEN and CDR2 is SYDVKM in the germline V gene. CDR3 protein: CASSPGGSGANVLTF. The CDR3 DNA reads TGTGCCAGCAGTCCAGGGGGATCTGGGGCCAACGTCCTGACTTTC.

The DNA of the CDR3 is TGTGCCAGCAGCTTAGTCTCACAGGGGGGCACCGGGGAGCTGTTTTTT. Translated: CASSLVSQGGTGELFF. The chain employs TRBV11-3 and TRBJ2-2, with 8 nucleotides matching TRBD1. The germline V gene encodes CDR1 SGHNT and CDR2 YENEEA. The CDR3 is made up of 16 amino acids. V lost 1 base and J lost 4; bases outside the gene matches: 5.

CDR3 DNA: TGTGCCAGTAGTATCTTCCTCCGGGGCAGGGGGCGGACTGAAGCTTTCTTT. Amino acid sequence: CASSIFLRGRGRTEAFF. The chain couples TRBV19 to TRBJ1-1; 8 bases align to TRBD1. The CDR3 is 17 amino acids. The V segment lost 3 bases and the J segment 5 bases; nucleotides outside the gene matches: 14. The germline V gene encodes CDR1 LNHDA and CDR2 SQIVND (reference sequence).

J is TRBJ1-1 and V is TRBV5-1; D ambiguous. Germline V gives CDR1 SGHRS, CDR2 YFSETQ. This CDR3 has 14 residues. Deletions cut 0 bases from V and 0 bases from J, with 6 bases between. The CDR3 reads CASSLARMNTEAFF. DNA for the CDR3: TGCGCCAGCAGCTTGGCCAGGATGAACACTGAAGCTTTCTTT.

J is TRBJ1-2 and V is TRBV7-9; perhaps TRBD1 as D (5 bases). Per the germline V gene, CDR1 is SEHNR and CDR2 is FQNEAQ (reference sequence). V was clipped by 1 base and J by 5 bases, with 8 bases between them. The CDR3 loop spans 13 amino acids. The CDR3 region has the DNA TGTGCCAGCAGCTTAGAGTCAGGGTATGGCTACACCTTC. Translation: CASSLESGYGYTF.

V and J are TRBV10-3 and TRBJ2-7; 11 positions agree with TRBD2. The ends lost 10 bases at V and 0 bases at J; junction bases unmatched: 5. The CDR3 sequence is 14 residues long. Germline CDR1 reads ENHRY; CDR2 reads SYGVKD. CDR3 in amino acids: CATVAGGGSYEQYF. The DNA for the CDR3 is TGTGCCACCGTAGCGGGAGGGGGCTCCTACGAGCAGTACTTC.

The V gene is TRBV5-4, the J gene TRBJ2-1; 7 positions match TRBD1. J gave up 0 bases and V 4 bases, and 13 bases lay outside the gene matches. This CDR3 region has 18 residues. Germline V gene lookup returns CDR1 SGHNT and CDR2 YYREEE (reference sequence). CDR3 residues: CASSPDRLGASSYNEQFF. Here the CDR3 DNA reads TGTGCCAGCAGCCCGGACAGGTTAGGAGCGAGCTCCTACAATGAGCAGTTCTTC. Based on the CDR3 plus reference TRBV5-4 and TRBJ2-1, the full variable domain is ETGVTQSPTHLIKTRGQQVTLRCSSQSGHNTVSWYQQALGQGPQFIFQYYREEENGRGNFPPRFSGLQFPNYSSELNVNALELDDSALYLCASSPDRLGASSYNEQFFGPGTRLTVL.

V and J are TRBV9 and TRBJ1-1, with D possibly matching TRBD1 (6 bases). Trimming stripped 0 bases from V and 7 bases from J, with 16 bases between. The CDR3 is made up of 15 amino acids. Germline V gene data show CDR1 as SGDLS and CDR2 as YYNGEE. The CDR3 nucleotides are TGTGCCAGCAGCGTAGAAGGGGGGGCGGTAATTGAAGCTTTCTTT. Translating gives CASSVEGGAVIEAFF.

This chain joins TRBV7-9 and TRBJ1-6; D is unclear. V was pared by 3 bases and J by 5 bases, with 17 bases between. The CDR3 contains 17 residues. Germline V gene lookup returns CDR1 SEHNR and CDR2 FQNEAQ (reference sequence). The CDR3 coding sequence is TGTGCCAGCAGCTTGGTCTCGGGGATGTGGGATAATTCACCCCTCCACTTT. Translated: CASSLVSGMWDNSPLHF.

The chain links TRBV6-4 to TRBJ1-6, with D unresolved. In germline, CDR1 is MRHNA, CDR2 SNTAGT. The CDR3 spans 15 residues. V gave up 6 bases and J gave up 0 bases, with 9 bases separating them. The CDR3 nucleotides read TGTGCCAGCAGATCATATAGCTCCTATAATTCACCCCTCCACTTT. Protein: CASRSYSSYNSPLHF.

The V gene is TRBV30, the J gene TRBJ2-5; 12 bases map to TRBD2. The germline V gene encodes CDR1 GTSNPN and CDR2 SVGIG (reference sequence). The CDR3 contains 15 residues. Trimming at V came to 2 bases and at J to 2 bases, leaving 3 bases not matched to a gene. CDR3 DNA sequence: TGTGCCTGGAGTTTCGGACTAGCGGGACAAGAGACCCAGTACTTC. Residues: CAWSFGLAGQETQYF.

V usage is TRBV30 and J usage is TRBJ2-1, with 11 bases matching TRBD2. CDR1 GTSNPN and CDR2 SVGIG come from the germline V gene (reference sequence). This CDR3 is built from 13 residues. The V gene end was trimmed by 6 bases and the J gene end by 7 bases; junction bases not matched to a gene: 5. CDR3 nucleotides: TGTGCCTGCCGACTAGCGGGGAGGAATGAGCAGTTCTTC. As protein: CACRLAGRNEQFF. The full variable domain, its missing parts supplied by reference TRBV30 and TRBJ2-1, is SQTIHQWPATLVQPVGSPLSLECTVEGTSNPNLYWYRQAAGRGLQLLFYSVGIGQISSEVPQNLSASRPQDRQFILSSKKLLLSDSGFYLCACRLAGRNEQFFGPGTRLTVL.

The CDR3 loop reads CASSRQGTYEQYF. CDR3 nucleotides: TGCGCCAGCAGCCGACAGGGGACCTACGAGCAGTACTTC. The chain uses TRBV4-3 and TRBJ2-7; 8 bases agree with TRBD1. The germline gives CDR1 LGHNA, CDR2 YSLEER. The CDR3 spans 13 residues. V lost 4 bases and J lost 2; bases outside the gene matches: 1.

This chain uses TRBV27 with TRBJ1-5; the D is unclear. Germline CDR1 reads MNHEY; CDR2 reads SMNVEV (reference sequence). There are 13 residues in the CDR3. V dropped 5 bases and J dropped 4 bases, with 9 bases sitting between them. Here the CDR3 reads CASSPWLNQPQHF. The CDR3 DNA reads TGTGCCAGCAGTCCGTGGCTTAATCAGCCCCAGCATTTT.

This clone was recorded only once. The CDR3 DNA reads as TGTGCCAGCAAGAGCGGGAGGAAACCCTACAATGAGCAGTTCTTC. It yields the protein CASKSGRKPYNEQFF. This chain uses TRBV6-1 with TRBJ2-1, with 9 bases lining up with TRBD2. J lost 2 bases, V lost 7 bases, and 6 bases had no gene match. The germline CDR1 and CDR2 sequences are MNHNS and SASEGT. The CDR3 sequence is 15 residues long.

For this clone: The junction does not match germline at one end; this may be a read error. The rearrangement links TRBV19 to TRBJ1-5, with no clear D. CDR1 is LNHDA, CDR2 SQIVND, per germline (reference sequence). This CDR3 has 14 residues. CDR3 sequence reads: CASSKLGSNQPQHF. CDR3 nucleotides: TGTGCCAGCAGTAAGCTTGGTAGCAATCAGCCCCAGCATTTT.